This record covers a single TCR beta chain. CDR1 SGHRS and CDR2 YFSETQ come from the germline V gene. The ends were cut back, 2 bases at V and 0 bases at J, with 24 bases in the middle. This CDR3 spans 20 amino acids. This entry comes from a study of technical replicates of blood from a handful of donors. TCRdb keeps only in-frame clones here, not all; method: immunoSEQ multiplex PCR. The sample gives 45,000 to 50,000 clones, around nine tenths of which show up once; under 4% is in the top ten. Material for sequencing was PBMCs. V usage is TRBV5-1 and J usage is TRBJ1-3; D is perhaps TRBD1 (6 bases). The receptor comes from a human donor in good health. Some clones in this sample may be carry-over from other donors' samples. CDR3 in amino acids: CASSFLFRTDLTDSGNTIYF. For the CDR3, the DNA is TGCGCCAGCAGCTTCTTATTCCGGACAGACCTAACTGACTCTGGAAACACCATATATTTT.